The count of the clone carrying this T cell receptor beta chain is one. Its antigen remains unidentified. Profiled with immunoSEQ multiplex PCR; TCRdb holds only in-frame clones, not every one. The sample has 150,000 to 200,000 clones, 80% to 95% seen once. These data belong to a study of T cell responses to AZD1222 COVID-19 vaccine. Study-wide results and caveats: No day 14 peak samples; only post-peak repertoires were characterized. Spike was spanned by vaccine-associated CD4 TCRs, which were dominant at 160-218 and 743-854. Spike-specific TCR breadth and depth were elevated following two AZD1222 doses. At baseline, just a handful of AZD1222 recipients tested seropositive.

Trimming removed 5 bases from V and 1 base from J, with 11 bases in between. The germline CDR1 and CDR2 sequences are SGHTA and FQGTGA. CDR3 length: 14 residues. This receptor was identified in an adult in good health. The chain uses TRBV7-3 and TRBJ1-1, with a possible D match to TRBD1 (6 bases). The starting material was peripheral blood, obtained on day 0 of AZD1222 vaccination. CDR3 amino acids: CASSPPGQNTEAFF. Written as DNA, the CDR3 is TGTGCCAGCAGCCCTCCGGGACAGAACACTGAAGCTTTCTTT.